This T cell receptor beta chain appears in the sequencing data of a study of shared clonotypes between healthy human individuals. The study's findings and limits: Rarefaction curves obtained for sorted subsets showed sequencing incomplete despite large depth. What naive subsets generally showed was a larger estimated richness than memory subsets showed.

Of note for this clone: Its antigen is as yet unknown.

Profiling relied on immunoSEQ multiplex PCR, and the TCRdb table lists in-frame clones only, not all of them. The sample has about 2.2 million clones, roughly 95% seen once. V was cut by 4 bases and J by 7 bases, with 17 bases left in between. Germline-derived CDR1 and CDR2 are MGHRA and YSYEKL. This CDR3 is 15 amino acids long. Terminally differentiated effector memory CD45RA+ cells were excluded from the naive CD8 cells, which were CD45RO-negative and positively selected for CCR7. The chain employs TRBV4-1 and TRBJ2-1; D is possibly TRBD1 or TRBD2 (5 bases each). This TCR was sampled from a man aged 18 to 30 in good health. Some clones in this sample may be carry-over from other donors' samples. Sample: naive CD8+ T cells from PBMCs. As DNA, the CDR3 is TGCGCCAGCAGCCCTGAAACCGGGGCGATTAATGAGCAGTTCTTC. Its translation is CASSPETGAINEQFF.